This entry features one T cell receptor (beta chain) sequence. The data derive from a study of molecular identifiers for immune sequencing clone quantification. Library preparation followed earlier protocols using designated TCR primers. TCRdb re-derived calls from the PCR reads in MiXCR, one entry per CDR3 protein. Here the sample spans about 640,000 distinct CDR3 sequences, just under 20% being singletons. Germline V CDR1 and CDR2: ENHRY, SYGVKD. The ends lost 0 bases at V and 3 bases at J; junction bases unmatched: 5. CDR3 length equals 15 residues. Sequences were obtained from naive CD8+ T cells from blood, with Jurkat cell RNA spiked in. Noted subset: FACS-sorted CD8+CD4-CCR7+CD45RA+ naive T cells. This TCR was recovered from a human donor in good health. Some libraries in this study had Jurkat cell RNA spiked in. The chain joins TRBV10-3 to TRBJ2-7, with 7 bases that match TRBD1. CDR3 residues: CAISESGQHFYEQYF. CDR3 in DNA: TGTGCCATCAGTGAGTCGGGACAGCATTTCTACGAGCAGTACTTC.